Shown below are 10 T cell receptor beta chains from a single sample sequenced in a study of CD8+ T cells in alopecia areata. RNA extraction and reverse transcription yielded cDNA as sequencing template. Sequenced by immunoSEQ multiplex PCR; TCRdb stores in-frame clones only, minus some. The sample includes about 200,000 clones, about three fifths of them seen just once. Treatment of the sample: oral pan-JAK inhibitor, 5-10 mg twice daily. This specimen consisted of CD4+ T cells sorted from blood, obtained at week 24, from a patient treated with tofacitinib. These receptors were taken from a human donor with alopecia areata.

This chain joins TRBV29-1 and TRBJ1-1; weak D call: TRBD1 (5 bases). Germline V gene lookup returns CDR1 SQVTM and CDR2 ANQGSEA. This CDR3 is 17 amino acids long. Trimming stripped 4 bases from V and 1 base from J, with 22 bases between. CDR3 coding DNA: TGCAGCGTTGCGGTTTGGGTTGCCAGGGAAGGGAACACTGAAGCTTTCTTT. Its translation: CSVAVWVAREGNTEAFF.

The CDR3 DNA reads TGCAGCGTTGTAGTCGGGAACTATGGCTACACCTTC. Amino acid sequence: CSVVVGNYGYTF. The chain links TRBV29-1 to TRBJ1-2; D remains unclear. This CDR3 region has 12 residues. V was pared by 4 bases and J by 2 bases, with 8 bases between. In germline, CDR1 is SQVTM, CDR2 ANQGSEA.

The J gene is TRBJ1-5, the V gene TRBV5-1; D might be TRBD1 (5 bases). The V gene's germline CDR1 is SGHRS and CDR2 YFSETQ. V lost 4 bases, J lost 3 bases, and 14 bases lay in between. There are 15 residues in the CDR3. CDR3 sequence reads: CASSQLPGTNQPQHF. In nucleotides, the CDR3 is TGCGCCAGCAGCCAATTGCCGGGGACCAATCAGCCCCAGCATTTT. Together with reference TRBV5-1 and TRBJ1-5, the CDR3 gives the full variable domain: KAGVTQTPRYLIKTRGQQVTLSCSPISGHRSVSWYQQTPGQGLQFLFEYFSETQRNKGNFPGRFSGRQFSNSRSEMNVSTLELGDSALYLCASSQLPGTNQPQHFGDGTRLSIL.

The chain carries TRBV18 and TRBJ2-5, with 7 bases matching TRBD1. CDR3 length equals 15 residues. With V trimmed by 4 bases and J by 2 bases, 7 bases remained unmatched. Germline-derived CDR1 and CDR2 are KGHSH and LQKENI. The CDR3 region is CASSLGGWRQETQYF. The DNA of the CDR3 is TGTGCCAGCTCACTAGGGGGCTGGCGGCAAGAGACCCAGTACTTC. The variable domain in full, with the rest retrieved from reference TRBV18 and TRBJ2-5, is NAGVMQNPRHLVRRRGQEARLRCSPMKGHSHVYWYRQLPEEGLKFMVYLQKENIIDESGMPKERFSAEFPKEGPSILRIQQVVRGDSAAYFCASSLGGWRQETQYFGPGTRLLVL.

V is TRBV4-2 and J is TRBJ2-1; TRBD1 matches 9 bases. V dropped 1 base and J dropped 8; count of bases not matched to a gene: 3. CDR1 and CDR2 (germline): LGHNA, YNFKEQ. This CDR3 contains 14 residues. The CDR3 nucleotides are TGTGCCAGCAGCCAAGGGGACAGGGTTGATGAGCAGTTCTTC. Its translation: CASSQGDRVDEQFF.

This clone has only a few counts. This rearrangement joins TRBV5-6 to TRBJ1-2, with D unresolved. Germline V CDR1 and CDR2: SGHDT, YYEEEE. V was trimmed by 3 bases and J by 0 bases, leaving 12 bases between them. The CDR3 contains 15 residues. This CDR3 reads CASSSLSAPNYGYTF. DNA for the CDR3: TGTGCCAGCAGCTCCTTGTCCGCCCCTAACTATGGCTACACCTTC.

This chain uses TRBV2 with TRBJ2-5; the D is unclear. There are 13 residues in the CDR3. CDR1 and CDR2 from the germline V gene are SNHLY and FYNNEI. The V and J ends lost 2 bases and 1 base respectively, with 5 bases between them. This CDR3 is CASSENAQETQYF. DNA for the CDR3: TGTGCCAGCAGTGAAAATGCCCAAGAGACCCAGTACTTC.

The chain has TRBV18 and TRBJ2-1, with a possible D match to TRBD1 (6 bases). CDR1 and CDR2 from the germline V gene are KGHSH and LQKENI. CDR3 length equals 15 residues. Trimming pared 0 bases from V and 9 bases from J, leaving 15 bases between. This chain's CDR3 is CASSPPGQGLGEQFF. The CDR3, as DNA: TGTGCCAGCTCACCACCGGGTCAGGGGTTGGGTGAGCAGTTCTTC.

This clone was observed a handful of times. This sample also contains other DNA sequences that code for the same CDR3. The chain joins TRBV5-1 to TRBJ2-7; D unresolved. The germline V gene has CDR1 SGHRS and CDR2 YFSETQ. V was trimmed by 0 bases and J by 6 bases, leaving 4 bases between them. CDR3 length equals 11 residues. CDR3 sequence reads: CASSLGGEQYF. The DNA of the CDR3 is TGCGCCAGCAGCTTGGGGGGCGAGCAGTACTTC.

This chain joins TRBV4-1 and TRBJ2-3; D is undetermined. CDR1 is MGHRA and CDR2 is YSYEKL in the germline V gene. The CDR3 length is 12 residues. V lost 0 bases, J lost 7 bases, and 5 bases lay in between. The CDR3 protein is CASSQDGYTQYF. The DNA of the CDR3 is TGCGCCAGCAGCCAAGATGGATATACGCAGTATTTT.